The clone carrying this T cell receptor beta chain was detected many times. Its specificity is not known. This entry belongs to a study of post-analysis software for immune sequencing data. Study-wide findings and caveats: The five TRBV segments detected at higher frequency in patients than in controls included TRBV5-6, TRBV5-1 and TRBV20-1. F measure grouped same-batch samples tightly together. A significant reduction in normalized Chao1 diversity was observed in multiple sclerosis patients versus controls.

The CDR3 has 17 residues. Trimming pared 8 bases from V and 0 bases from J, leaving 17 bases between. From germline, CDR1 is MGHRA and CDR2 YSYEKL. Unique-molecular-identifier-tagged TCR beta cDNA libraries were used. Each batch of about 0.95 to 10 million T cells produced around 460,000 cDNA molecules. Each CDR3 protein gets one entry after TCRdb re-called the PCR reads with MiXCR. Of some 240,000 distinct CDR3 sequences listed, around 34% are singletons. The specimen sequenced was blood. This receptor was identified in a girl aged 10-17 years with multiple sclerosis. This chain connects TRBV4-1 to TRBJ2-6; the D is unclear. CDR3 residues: CASSDQDASSGANVLTF. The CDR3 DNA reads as TGCGCCAGCTCCGACCAGGACGCAAGCTCTGGGGCCAACGTCCTGACTTTC.